Below are 20 T cell receptor beta chains sequenced from a single sample in a study of T cell changes during pregnancy in multiple sclerosis. Data came from immunoSEQ multiplex PCR; TCRdb stores just in-frame clones and leaves some out. The table includes about 100,000 clones, 90% to 95% detected once. The sequencing used peripheral blood, collected after pregnancy. The receptors originated from a female donor with multiple sclerosis, enrolled in a pregnancy study.

The chain is built from TRBV18 and TRBJ1-1; D might be TRBD1 (6 bases). With 4 bases removed from V and 0 bases from J, the gap between germline ends came to 15 bases. CDR1 and CDR2 from the germline V gene are KGHSH and LQKENI. CDR3 length: 16 amino acids. CDR3: CASSRQGSGLNTEAFF. CDR3 in DNA: TGTGCCAGCTCACGCCAGGGGTCAGGGTTGAACACTGAAGCTTTCTTT.

This clone has a count of ten or more. The CDR3 sequence: CAWSRGTRVNEQFF. As DNA, the CDR3 is TGTGCCTGGAGTCGCGGGACTAGAGTTAATGAGCAGTTCTTC. This chain connects TRBV30 to TRBJ2-1; 8 positions agree with TRBD2. V lost 2 bases, J lost 7 bases, and 7 bases stayed unmatched. The CDR3 runs to 14 residues. Germline lookup yields CDR1 GTSNPN and CDR2 SVGIG (reference sequence).

The chain recombines TRBV19 with TRBJ1-1; no clear D. The CDR3 covers 13 residues. Germline V CDR1 and CDR2: LNHDA, SQIVND (reference sequence). V lost 6 bases and J lost 5, with 13 bases in between. CDR3 in amino acids: CASREGVGTEAFF. Here the CDR3 DNA reads TGTGCCAGTAGGGAGGGAGTGGGGACTGAAGCTTTCTTT.

The chain recombines TRBV5-1 with TRBJ1-2, with D perhaps matching TRBD1 (6 bases). Germline V gene data show CDR1 as SGHRS and CDR2 as YFSETQ. The CDR3 loop spans 14 amino acids. Trimming removed 0 bases from V and 2 bases from J, with 8 bases in between. The DNA for the CDR3 is TGCGCCAGCAGCTTGGGGACAGAGAACTATGGCTACACCTTC. This translates into CASSLGTENYGYTF.

In its sample, this clone was seen once. This chain uses TRBV19 with TRBJ2-1, with D perhaps matching TRBD1 (7 bases). Deletions cut 5 bases from V and 1 base from J, with 12 bases between. Looked up from germline, CDR1 is LNHDA and CDR2 is SQIVND (reference sequence). The CDR3 runs 15 residues. The CDR3: CASSSSGGSYNEQFF. CDR3 nucleotides: TGTGCCAGTAGTTCTTCAGGGGGGTCCTACAATGAGCAGTTCTTC.

The V call is TRBV10-1, the J call TRBJ2-4; D is unclear. Germline V gene lookup returns CDR1 WNHNN and CDR2 SYGVQD (reference sequence). This CDR3 spans 17 amino acids. The V end was cut by 0 bases, the J end by 2 bases, with 14 bases between. In DNA form, the CDR3 reads TGCGCCAGCAGTGAGTCCAGCCGGGTGCGGACCAAAAACATTCAGTACTTC. Protein sequence: CASSESSRVRTKNIQYF.

CDR3 DNA sequence: TGTGCCAGCACCATCACCGGATGGCAGGAACGCTACGAGCAGTACTTC. Translation: CASTITGWQERYEQYF. The chain carries TRBV18 and TRBJ2-7, with D unresolved. This CDR3 comprises 16 residues. The V gene's germline CDR1 is KGHSH and CDR2 LQKENI. V gave up 8 bases and J gave up 3 bases, with 23 bases separating them.

This clone was found once. The V call is TRBV9, the J call TRBJ1-1; D ambiguous. The germline gives CDR1 SGDLS, CDR2 YYNGEE. This CDR3 is built from 14 residues. The ends were cut back, 4 bases at V and 0 bases at J, with 10 bases in the middle. Here the CDR3 reads CASSPFHMNTEAFF. CDR3 DNA: TGTGCCAGCAGCCCCTTCCACATGAACACTGAAGCTTTCTTT.

The J gene is TRBJ2-3, the V gene TRBV5-6, with 10 bases identical to TRBD2. The J segment lost 2 bases and the V segment lost 3 bases, leaving 6 bases of the junction unmatched. The CDR3 has 16 amino acids. Germline CDR1 is SGHDT and CDR2 is YYEEEE. This CDR3 is CASSSPSGSSTDTQYF. CDR3 coding DNA: TGTGCCAGCAGCTCACCTAGCGGGAGTTCCACAGATACGCAGTATTTT.

The gene calls are TRBV29-1 and TRBJ2-2, with D possibly TRBD1 on 6 matching bases. The germline V gene encodes CDR1 SQVTM and CDR2 ANQGSEA. Trimming left V 6 bases short and J 0 bases short, with 8 bases between. CDR3 length equals 13 residues. The chain's CDR3 is CSVGTTNTGELFF. The CDR3 bases are TGCAGCGTCGGGACAACGAACACCGGGGAGCTGTTTTTT.

The chain couples TRBV5-6 to TRBJ1-5; the D is unclear. V was trimmed by 0 bases and J by 0 bases, leaving 16 bases between them. The CDR3 loop spans 18 amino acids. Germline assignment: CDR1 SGHDT and CDR2 YYEEEE. In nucleotides, the CDR3 is TGTGCCAGCAGCTTGGGAGGGCTCCGGATCTCTAGCAATCAGCCCCAGCATTTT. It encodes CASSLGGLRISSNQPQHF.

V gene TRBV2 combines with J gene TRBJ2-7; no firm D call. The CDR3 length is 13 residues. The ends were cut back, 4 bases at V and 3 bases at J, with 10 bases in the middle. Looked up from germline, CDR1 is SNHLY and CDR2 is FYNNEI. The CDR3 loop reads CASSVVSYYEQYF. CDR3 in DNA: TGTGCCAGCAGTGTTGTGAGCTACTACGAGCAGTACTTC.

V and J are TRBV6-1 and TRBJ2-1; 7 bases match TRBD1. CDR3 length: 15 residues. Germline loops: CDR1 MNHNS, CDR2 SASEGT. V shed 3 bases, J shed 4 bases, and the junction held 6 bases outside the gene matches. In DNA, the CDR3 is TGTGCCAGCAGTGAGCTAAGGACAGGTTACAATGAGCAGTTCTTC. This sequence encodes CASSELRTGYNEQFF.

This clone is a singleton in its sample. The chain carries TRBV11-2 and TRBJ2-1; 14 positions match TRBD2. V was pared by 3 bases and J by 9 bases, with 4 bases of the junction left unmatched. CDR3 length equals 15 residues. The germline gives CDR1 SGHAT, CDR2 FQNNGV. Written as DNA, the CDR3 is TGTGCCAGCAGCTTGGGACTAGCGGGAGTTATTGAGCAGTTCTTC. Translated, it gives CASSLGLAGVIEQFF.

This clone has more than one count but fewer than ten. The V and J genes are TRBV6-5 and TRBJ1-2; the D is unclear. Trimming shortened V by 0 bases and J by 8 bases, and 7 bases separated the two germline ends. The length of the CDR3 is 12 residues. In germline, CDR1 is MNHEY, CDR2 SVGAGI. CDR3 bases: TGTGCCAGCAGTTACTCAGCGGGGGGCTACACCTTC. This sequence encodes CASSYSAGGYTF.

The chain carries TRBV11-2 and TRBJ2-7; 11 nucleotides agree with TRBD2. The germline V gene encodes CDR1 SGHAT and CDR2 FQNNGV. The CDR3 consists of 15 residues. Trimming cost V 8 bases and J 0 bases; bases outside gene matches: 6. The CDR3 is CASQPTSGSSYEQYF. The CDR3 region has the DNA TGTGCCAGCCAGCCCACTAGCGGGAGCTCCTACGAGCAGTACTTC.

The table lists this clone with a few counts. Distinct nucleotide sequences in the sample also encode this CDR3. The chain carries TRBV4-1 and TRBJ2-1; tentatively, D is TRBD1 (7 bases). V dropped 0 bases and J dropped 2 bases, with 14 bases sitting between them. This CDR3 is built from 17 residues. Germline-derived CDR1 and CDR2 are MGHRA and YSYEKL. The CDR3: CASSQEPGRGAYNEQFF. In DNA form, the CDR3 reads TGCGCCAGCAGCCAAGAACCCGGCAGGGGGGCCTACAATGAGCAGTTCTTC.

J is TRBJ2-2 and V is TRBV19, with unresolved D. This CDR3 is 14 amino acids long. V was cut by 6 bases and J by 4 bases, with 12 bases left in between. Per germline, CDR1 LNHDA and CDR2 SQIVND (reference sequence). CDR3 in DNA: TGTGCCAGTAGGCCTCGCACGGGCACCGGGGAGCTGTTTTTT. Translated, it gives CASRPRTGTGELFF.

The chain has TRBV10-3 and TRBJ2-1; no clear D. V gave up 2 bases and J gave up 0 bases, with 8 bases separating them. CDR3 size: 15 residues. CDR1 and CDR2 (germline): ENHRY, SYGVKD. CDR3: CAISEGLRSYNEQFF. The CDR3 nucleotides read TGTGCCATCAGTGAGGGGCTGCGCTCCTACAATGAGCAGTTCTTC.

J is TRBJ2-1 and V is TRBV7-3; 13 bases align to TRBD2. Germline CDR1 SGHTA, CDR2 FQGTGA. The J segment lost 9 bases and the V segment lost 4 bases, leaving 6 bases of the junction unmatched. This CDR3 contains 15 residues. The CDR3 region is CASSSGLAGVGEQFF. As DNA, the CDR3 is TGTGCCAGCAGCTCAGGACTAGCGGGAGTTGGTGAGCAGTTCTTC.